The sequence of this T cell receptor beta chain was determined in a study of T cell repertoires in cytomegalovirus infection. Study-wide background: CMV infection and matching HLA type were both indicated by public TCR beta signatures. Study results and limitations: HLA-C-restricted, CMV-specific TCR beta clonotypes were dominant ex vivo.

This clonotype was observed many times. As yet, its antigen is unknown. The length of the CDR3 is 18 residues. Germline assignment: CDR1 SGHTA and CDR2 FQGNSA. Trimming removed 5 bases from V and 5 bases from J; junction bases left unmatched: 10. MiXCR, run by TCRdb on the reads, gives a single entry per CDR3 protein. The sample carries a few hundred thousand distinct CDR3 sequences, roughly 29% recorded once. J is TRBJ2-2 and V is TRBV7-2; 14 nucleotides agree with TRBD2. The sample consisted of PBMCs. This TCR came from a human donor in good health (CMV status not recorded). Some clones in this sample may be carry-over from other donors' samples. The chain's CDR3 is CASSPRLAGGPRTGELFF. Written as DNA, the CDR3 is TGTGCCAGCAGCCCTAGACTAGCGGGAGGGCCCAGGACCGGGGAGCTGTTTTTT.